The rows below give T cell receptor beta chains drawn from one sample of a study of cytomegalovirus exposure and HLA in healthy donors. The assay was immunoSEQ multiplex PCR, and TCRdb's table has in-frame clones only and misses some. In the table there are some 56,000 clones, around 80% of which are singletons. Sequenced material: PBMCs. These receptors all come from a man aged 45-65 years in good health and CMV-seronegative. The CDR3 runs from the conserved cysteine through the conserved F or W. Each record gives: clone size, V gene, D gene, J gene, CDR3 DNA, CDR3 protein. The D gene is left open where the match is weak. Some rows mark clone size as missing; the rest say once, few, many or name a class of expanded clone.

clone_size: -
v_call: TRBV5-1
d_call: -
j_call: TRBJ2-1
cdr3_nt: TGCGCCAGCCGCAAAGAACCCATACTCTACAATGAGCAGTTCTTC
cdr3_aa: CASRKEPILYNEQFF

clone_size: -
v_call: TRBV6-1
d_call: TRBD2
j_call: TRBJ2-1
cdr3_nt: TGTGCCAGCAGTGATCGGCTAGCGGGGGGGCAGTTCTTC
cdr3_aa: CASSDRLAGGQFF

clone_size: -
v_call: TRBV7-9
d_call: TRBD1
j_call: TRBJ1-1
cdr3_nt: TGTGCCAGCAGCTCGACAGGGGAGAACACTGAAGCTTTCTTT
cdr3_aa: CASSSTGENTEAFF

clone_size: once
v_call: TRBV9
d_call: -
j_call: TRBJ1-5
cdr3_nt: TGTGCCAGCAGCCTTGGAGGGAGCAATCAGCCCCAGCATTTT
cdr3_aa: CASSLGGSNQPQHF

clone_size: -
v_call: TRBV9
d_call: TRBD2
j_call: TRBJ2-7
cdr3_nt: TGTGCCAGCAGCGGGCGGACTAGCGGGGGACTCTACGAGCAGTACTTC
cdr3_aa: CASSGRTSGGLYEQYF

clone_size: -
v_call: TRBV30
d_call: -
j_call: TRBJ2-4
cdr3_nt: TGTGCCTGGGCCCTAGAACTAGCCAAAAACATTCAGTACTTC
cdr3_aa: CAWALELAKNIQYF

clone_size: -
v_call: TRBV5-6
d_call: -
j_call: TRBJ2-6
cdr3_nt: TGTGCCAGCAGCTTGCAGGGGTCCGGGGCCAACGTCCTGACTTTC
cdr3_aa: CASSLQGSGANVLTF

clone_size: -
v_call: TRBV19
d_call: TRBD1
j_call: TRBJ2-2
cdr3_nt: TGTGCCAGTAGTATACGGGATTTCACAGGGGCCGGGGAGCTGTTTTTT
cdr3_aa: CASSIRDFTGAGELFF

clone_size: -
v_call: TRBV27
d_call: TRBD1
j_call: TRBJ2-7
cdr3_nt: TGTGCCAGCAGGACAGGGGGGGCCTACGAGCAGTACTTC
cdr3_aa: CASRTGGAYEQYF

clone_size: -
v_call: TRBV19
d_call: -
j_call: TRBJ2-5
cdr3_nt: TGTGCCAGTAGTATGGGTTTCGTTACGGGAGAGACCCAGTACTTC
cdr3_aa: CASSMGFVTGETQYF

clone_size: -
v_call: TRBV19
d_call: -
j_call: TRBJ2-3
cdr3_nt: TGTGCCAGTATGTTGGCGGCTAGCACAGATACGCAGTATTTT
cdr3_aa: CASMLAASTDTQYF

clone_size: -
v_call: TRBV7-6
d_call: TRBD2
j_call: TRBJ2-1
cdr3_nt: TGTGCCAGCAGAAGGACTAGCGGGGGGTTCTCCTACAATGAGCAGTTCTTC
cdr3_aa: CASRRTSGGFSYNEQFF

clone_size: -
v_call: TRBV7-3
d_call: -
j_call: TRBJ2-1
cdr3_nt: TGTGCCAGCAGCTTAACCCCAGGTGCTTACAATGAGCAGTTCTTC
cdr3_aa: CASSLTPGAYNEQFF

clone_size: -
v_call: TRBV21-1
d_call: -
j_call: TRBJ2-7
cdr3_nt: TGTGCCAGCAGCAAAGTACCGGGGGGAGTCTACGAGCAGTACTTC
cdr3_aa: CASSKVPGGVYEQYF

clone_size: -
v_call: TRBV30
d_call: TRBD1
j_call: TRBJ1-4
cdr3_nt: TGTGCCTGGAGTGCAGGGGGGACGGGTGAAAAACTGTTTTTT
cdr3_aa: CAWSAGGTGEKLFF